The 5 T cell receptor beta chains below all came from one sample that was sequenced in a study of blood T cell repertoires in COVID-19. Profiling relied on immunoSEQ multiplex PCR, and the TCRdb table lists in-frame clones only, not all of them. The table shows roughly 300,000 clones, with roughly 87% occurring only once. The material sequenced was PBMCs or T cells enriched from blood (not recorded which). The receptors were gathered from a woman in her thirties who had recovered from COVID-19.

The table lists this clone with a count of one. This rearrangement joins TRBV9 to TRBJ1-2; D is ambiguous. CDR3 length equals 17 residues. Per germline, CDR1 SGDLS and CDR2 YYNGEE. Trimming removed 4 bases from V and 5 bases from J, with 24 bases in between. As DNA, the CDR3 is TGTGCCAGCAGCCCCGGGGAGCTCCCCGAATATATATATGGCTACACCTTC. Encoded protein: CASSPGELPEYIYGYTF.

This chain joins TRBV7-9 and TRBJ1-2; D is possibly TRBD1 (5 bases). Between the trimmed V and J ends, which lost 6 bases and 8 bases, there was a span of 25 bases. Looked up from germline, CDR1 is SEHNR and CDR2 is FQNEAQ (reference sequence). This CDR3 spans 16 amino acids. In nucleotides, the CDR3 is TGTGCCAGCAGAGAAGGGGTGGGCCTGGCCCTGGGCGGCTACACCTTC. It translates to CASREGVGLALGGYTF.

This chain connects TRBV12-3 or TRBV12-4 to TRBJ2-7; TRBD1 is a possible D gene (6 bases). V gave up 6 bases and J gave up 2 bases, with 11 bases separating them. The CDR3 totals 13 residues. CDR3 in DNA: TGTGCCAGCAGCCGGGACACGACCTACGAGCAGTACTTC. It encodes CASSRDTTYEQYF.

The chain has TRBV28 and TRBJ1-5; possible D gene TRBD1, 5 bases. The CDR3 consists of 17 residues. Germline CDR1 reads MDHEN; CDR2 reads SYDVKM. V lost 1 base, J lost 4 bases, and 17 bases lay in between. The CDR3 spells CASSLSVLRQLNQPQHF. CDR3 DNA sequence: TGTGCCAGCAGTTTATCCGTCCTTAGACAGTTGAATCAGCCCCAGCATTTT.

This chain uses TRBV3-1 (or the pseudogene TRBV3-2) with TRBJ2-3, with D maybe TRBD2 (6 bases). The ends were cut back, 3 bases at V and 1 base at J, with 14 bases in the middle. The CDR3 totals 16 residues. Germline values: CDR1 LGHDT, CDR2 YNNKEL (reference sequence). CDR3 amino acids: CASSHLSPGGTDTQYF. The CDR3 coding sequence is TGTGCCAGCAGCCACCTATCCCCGGGAGGCACAGATACGCAGTATTTT.